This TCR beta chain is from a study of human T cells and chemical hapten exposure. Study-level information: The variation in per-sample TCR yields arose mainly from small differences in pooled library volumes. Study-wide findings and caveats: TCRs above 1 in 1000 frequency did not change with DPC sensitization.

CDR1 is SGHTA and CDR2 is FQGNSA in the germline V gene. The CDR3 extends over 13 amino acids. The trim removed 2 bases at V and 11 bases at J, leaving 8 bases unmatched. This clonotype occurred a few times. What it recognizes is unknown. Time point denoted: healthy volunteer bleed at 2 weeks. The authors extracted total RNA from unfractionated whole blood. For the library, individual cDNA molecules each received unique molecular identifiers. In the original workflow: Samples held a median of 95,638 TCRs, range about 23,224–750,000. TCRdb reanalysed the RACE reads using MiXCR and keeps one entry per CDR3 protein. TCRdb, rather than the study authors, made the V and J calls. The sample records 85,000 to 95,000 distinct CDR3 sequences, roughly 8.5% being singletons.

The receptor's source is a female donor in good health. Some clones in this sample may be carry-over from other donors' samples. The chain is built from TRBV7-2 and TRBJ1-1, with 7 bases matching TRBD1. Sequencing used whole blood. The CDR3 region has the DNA TGTGCCAGCAGCTTAAAGGGGGCGCTGCCTGCTTTCTTT. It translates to CASSLKGALPAFF.